The 15 T cell receptor beta chains in this list originate from one sample, sequenced in a study of immune heterogeneity within non-small cell lung tumors. In a multiplex PCR, 32 V and 13 J primers amplified TCR beta CDR3. TCRdb re-analysed the multiplex PCR reads in MiXCR, keeping a single row per CDR3 protein. The sample lists around 9,700 distinct CDR3 sequences, about 20% occurring once. Template material comprised bulk tumor genomic DNA at about 660 ng per sample. Several far-apart biopsies were taken per primary tumor during surgery. Curative surgery was undertaken by patients, who had untreated, newly diagnosed non-small cell lung cancer. The source material was lung tumor tissue. The receptors shown here come from a man in his 60s with non-small cell lung cancer.

Comment on this clonotype: One base away lies a much larger clone, so this may be a sequencing read error. The chain has TRBV11-2 and TRBJ2-7, with D perhaps being TRBD1 or TRBD2 (6 bases each). Per the germline V gene, CDR1 is SGHAT and CDR2 is FQNNGV. This CDR3 region has 14 residues. This chain's CDR3 is CASNLEGGTYEQYF. CDR3 coding DNA: TGTGCCAGCAACTTAGAAGGGGGGACCTACGAGCAGTACTTC.

This clonotype qualifies as medium-sized (0.01 to 0.1%). This chain uses TRBV2 with TRBJ2-7, with D unclear. The germline CDR1 and CDR2 sequences are SNHLY and FYNNEI. There are 15 residues in the CDR3. The ends were cut back, 3 bases at V and 0 bases at J, with 12 bases in the middle. CDR3 amino acids: CASSDPAVNSYEQYF. In nucleotides, the CDR3 is TGTGCCAGCAGTGATCCAGCCGTTAACTCCTACGAGCAGTACTTC.

This clonotype is termed medium-sized (0.01 to 0.1%). V gene TRBV5-1 combines with J gene TRBJ1-5; D might be TRBD1 (6 bases). This CDR3 is built from 13 residues. The V end was cut by 0 bases, the J end by 15 bases, with 16 bases between. Germline-derived CDR1 and CDR2 are SGHRS and YFSETQ. This CDR3 is CASSLGPGGGAHF. The CDR3 DNA sequence: TGCGCCAGCAGCTTGGGGCCGGGTGGGGGGGCGCATTTT.

The chain carries TRBV20-1 and TRBJ1-4; D is ambiguous. Trimming cost V 4 bases and J 3 bases, with 9 bases left between them. CDR3 size: 13 residues. Germline V CDR1 and CDR2: DFQATT, SNEGSKA (reference sequence). The CDR3 here is CSAIWSPNEKLFF. CDR3 nucleotide sequence: TGCAGTGCTATTTGGTCACCTAATGAAAAACTGTTTTTT.

On this clonotype itself: A much bigger clone sits one base away, suggesting this may be a read error. This sequence joins TRBV12-3 or TRBV12-4 and TRBJ1-2, with D uncertain. Trimming cost V 6 bases and J 7 bases, with 9 bases left between them. There are 11 residues in the CDR3. This CDR3 reads CASRQDFGYTF. CDR3 sequence (DNA): TGTGCCAGCAGGCAGGACTTTGGCTACACCTTC.

This clonotype has more than one count but fewer than ten. The CDR3 reads CSVEIQGGSDTQYF. In nucleotides, the CDR3 is TGCAGCGTTGAGATCCAGGGGGGATCAGATACGCAGTATTTT. The chain is built from TRBV29-1 and TRBJ2-3; perhaps TRBD1 as D (7 bases). V lost 3 bases and J lost 4, with 14 bases in between. CDR1 is SQVTM, CDR2 ANQGSEA, per germline. The CDR3 has 14 amino acids.

This clonotype was picked up many times. J is TRBJ2-7 and V is TRBV5-1; TRBD1 aligns across 8 bases. The CDR3 has 19 amino acids. V shed 4 bases and J 3 bases; nucleotides not matched to a gene: 21. Germline V gene data show CDR1 as SGHRS and CDR2 as YFSETQ. In nucleotides, the CDR3 is TGCGCCAGCAGCCCGTCCATCATTTCCGGGACAGGAAACATCTACGAGCAGTACTTC. It yields the protein CASSPSIISGTGNIYEQYF.

For this clonotype: A much larger clone is a single base away; this may be a read error. The V call is TRBV11-3, the J call TRBJ2-1; no firm D call. The V gene lost 1 base and the J gene lost 4 bases, with 11 bases spanning the gap. Germline V CDR1 and CDR2: SGHNT, YENEEA. The CDR3 loop spans 15 amino acids. CDR3 sequence reads: CASSLGARIYNEQFF. CDR3 coding DNA: TGTGCCAGCAGCTTAGGCGCCAGGATTTACAATGAGCAGTTCTTC.

The V call is TRBV4-1, the J call TRBJ2-1; D might be TRBD1 or TRBD2, each matching 5 bases. This CDR3 is built from 15 residues. V gave up 7 bases and J gave up 6 bases, with 19 bases separating them. Per germline, CDR1 MGHRA and CDR2 YSYEKL. The CDR3 DNA is TGCGCCAGCACCGAGAATCCGGGACGAATCAATGAGCAGTTCTTC. This gives the protein CASTENPGRINEQFF.

This sequence joins TRBV6-1 and TRBJ1-1, with D possibly matching TRBD1 (5 bases). Per germline, CDR1 MNHNS and CDR2 SASEGT. Trimming cost V 7 bases and J 0 bases, with 15 bases left between them. The CDR3 spans 15 residues. The CDR3 DNA is TGTGCCAGCACCTCGTCCAGGGTGATGAACACTGAAGCTTTCTTT. Its protein is CASTSSRVMNTEAFF.

The chain recombines TRBV12-5 with TRBJ1-2, with 8 bases fitting TRBD1. Germline values: CDR1 LGHNT, CDR2 FRNRAP. V lost 1 base and J lost 8; bases outside the gene matches: 12. The CDR3 sequence is 16 residues long. The CDR3 bases are TGTGCTAGTGGTTTGGCACATCGGACAGGGCAGGGAGGCTACACCTTC. Translated: CASGLAHRTGQGGYTF.

This clonotype is medium-sized. V gene TRBV5-1 combines with J gene TRBJ2-7, with no clear D. Germline lookup yields CDR1 SGHRS and CDR2 YFSETQ. The CDR3 extends over 16 amino acids. The germline V and J ends were trimmed by 2 bases and 2 bases, with 17 bases remaining between them. CDR3 in amino acids: CASSFIPEKSPYEQYF. The CDR3 nucleotides are TGCGCCAGCAGCTTTATCCCAGAAAAAAGTCCCTACGAGCAGTACTTC.

By proportion, this clonotype is medium-sized. The V call is TRBV19, the J call TRBJ1-1; a weak D match, TRBD1 (5 bases). The V and J ends lost 3 bases and 6 bases respectively, with 14 bases between them. The CDR3 runs 14 residues. Germline-derived CDR1 and CDR2 are LNHDA and SQIVND (reference sequence). The CDR3 loop reads CASSIRQRGAEAFF. CDR3 sequence (DNA): TGTGCCAGTAGTATCCGACAGCGGGGGGCTGAAGCTTTCTTT. The full variable domain, in which reference TRBV19 and TRBJ1-1 provide the parts outside the CDR3, is DGGITQSPKYLFRKEGQNVTLSCEQNLNHDAMYWYRQDPGQGLRLIYYSQIVNDFQKGDIAEGYSVSREKKESFPLTVTSAQKNPTAFYLCASSIRQRGAEAFFGQGTRLTVV.

By frequency in the sample, this clonotype is medium-sized. This chain uses TRBV29-1 with TRBJ1-1; D gene uncertain. The CDR3 is 10 amino acids. Trimming pared 3 bases from V and 6 bases from J, leaving 5 bases between. The germline V gene encodes CDR1 SQVTM and CDR2 ANQGSEA. The CDR3 DNA is TGCAGCGTTGACGACGCTGAAGCTTTCTTT. It translates to CSVDDAEAFF.

This clonotype was seen only a few times. This rearrangement joins TRBV20-1 to TRBJ2-7; D is possibly TRBD2 (6 bases). The CDR3 is 14 amino acids. Trimming shortened V by 3 bases and J by 1 base, and 13 bases separated the two germline ends. Germline V gene sequence: CDR1 DFQATT, CDR2 SNEGSKA (reference sequence). The CDR3 nucleotides read TGCAGTGCTAGGGAGGGTGGGTCGTCCTACGAGCAGTACTTC. It yields the protein CSAREGGSSYEQYF.